This T cell receptor beta chain was captured in a study of cytomegalovirus exposure and HLA in healthy donors. Use of 60 Vbeta and 13 Jbeta primers characterized the PCR. Method: immunoSEQ multiplex PCR; TCRdb's copy keeps in-frame clones and lacks some. The data contain 100,000 to 120,000 clones, roughly two thirds of them seen just once; the ten biggest clones take up 7.5% to 9%. CDR3 size: 12 residues. Trimming removed 4 bases at V and 8 bases at J, with 8 bases between. Germline CDR1 LGHNT, CDR2 FRNRAP. Sequencing input: PBMCs. The sequence was obtained from a man between 18 and 29 years old in good health and CMV-seropositive. This chain links TRBV12-5 with TRBJ2-2; D might be TRBD2 (6 bases). CDR3 DNA sequence: TGTGCTAGTGGTTGGGGGACTGGGGAGCTGTTTTTT. Protein: CASGWGTGELFF. The entire variable domain, with the rest obtained from reference TRBV12-5 and TRBJ2-2, is as follows: DARVTQTPRHKVTEMGQEVTMRCQPILGHNTVFWYRQTMMQGLELLAYFRNRAPLDDSGMPKDRFSAEMPDATLATLKIQPSEPRDSAVYFCASGWGTGELFFGEGSRLTVL.